This note documents a single TCR beta chain sequence. As originally analysed: Researchers report that nucleated cell counts were estimated from reference gene primer amplification. Using immunoSEQ multiplex PCR, the repertoire was profiled, and TCRdb retains in-frame clones only, with some absent. V and J calls and clone size are as listed in that table; D and trimming were resolved from the DNA. The table lists about 67,000 clones, 79% of them singletons. The data stem from a study of blood T cell repertoires in COVID-19. The wider study: Sample material is recorded as cDNA or gDNA derived from T cells, B-cell-depleted T cells, or PBMCs.

The CDR3 length is 14 residues. Germline CDR1 and CDR2: SGHTA and FQGTGA. Unmatched junction bases numbered 6, after V lost 5 bases and J lost 4 bases. The sequenced material came from peripheral blood. The sequence came from a woman aged 60-75 years with acute or convalescent COVID-19. The chain recombines TRBV7-3 with TRBJ2-5; TRBD2 matches 8 bases. The CDR3, as DNA: TGTGCCAGCAGCCCAACTAGCGGCGGAGAGACCCAGTACTTC. It is translated as CASSPTSGGETQYF.